These 11 T cell receptor beta chains originate from one sample sequenced in a study of blood T cell repertoires in COVID-19. Sequencing used immunoSEQ multiplex PCR; TCRdb keeps in-frame clones, though not all of them. The sample holds hundreds of thousands of clones; 84% are singletons and the top ten take 8.6%. The sequenced material came from peripheral blood. These receptor sequences come from a human donor in a cohort sampled during active COVID-19.

V gene TRBV6-2 or TRBV6-3 combines with J gene TRBJ2-3; D unresolved. This CDR3 has 12 residues. Germline V gives CDR1 MNHEY, CDR2 SVGEGT. Between the trimmed V and J ends, which lost 6 bases and 4 bases, there was a span of 8 bases. The CDR3 protein is CASSPTSDTQYF. DNA for the CDR3: TGTGCCAGCAGCCCTACATCAGATACGCAGTATTTT.

The genes are TRBV6-2 or TRBV6-3 and TRBJ2-7; TRBD1 might be the D (5 bases). Germline CDR1 MNHEY, CDR2 SVGEGT. The CDR3 extends over 17 amino acids. Trimming left V 6 bases short and J 3 bases short, with 24 bases between. The CDR3 loop is CASSLRTSRIRGYEQYF. CDR3 sequence (DNA): TGTGCCAGCAGCCTCCGGACAAGCAGGATACGAGGCTACGAGCAGTACTTC.

This clone has a single count. The gene calls are TRBV24-1 and TRBJ2-1, with TRBD2 identical over 10 bases. The V gene end was trimmed by 1 base and the J gene end by 12 bases; junction bases not matched to a gene: 11. Germline CDR1 KGHDR, CDR2 SFDVKD. This CDR3 contains 16 residues. The chain's CDR3 is CATSDFWASGSSVQFF. In nucleotides, the CDR3 is TGTGCCACCAGTGATTTTTGGGCTAGCGGGAGTTCTGTGCAGTTCTTC.

This chain uses TRBV3-1 (or the pseudogene TRBV3-2) with TRBJ2-7, with D hard to call. Trimming shortened V by 2 bases and J by 0 bases, and 11 bases separated the two germline ends. The CDR3 runs to 15 residues. Germline CDR1 reads LGHDT; CDR2 reads YNNKEL (reference sequence). The CDR3 is CASSQNAAGSYEQYF. Written as DNA, the CDR3 is TGTGCCAGCAGCCAAAACGCGGCCGGCTCCTACGAGCAGTACTTC.

The CDR3 coding sequence is TGCGCCAGTGGACAGGGAGGCACTGAAGCTTTCTTT. This translates into CASGQGGTEAFF. The V and J genes are TRBV4-1 and TRBJ1-1; 8 bases are a match to TRBD1. V shed 9 bases, J shed 4 bases, and the junction held 4 bases outside the gene matches. Germline V gives CDR1 MGHRA, CDR2 YSYEKL. This CDR3 is 12 amino acids long.

The J gene is TRBJ1-1, the V gene TRBV6-6; D remains ambiguous. The CDR3 has 14 residues. Trimming pared 5 bases from V and 0 bases from J, leaving 10 bases between. Germline V lookup: CDR1 MNHNY, CDR2 SVGAGI (reference sequence). The CDR3 sequence is CASSLSELNTEAFF. The CDR3 DNA sequence: TGTGCCAGCAGTCTAAGCGAATTGAACACTGAAGCTTTCTTT.

This clone was found once. V usage is TRBV2 and J usage is TRBJ2-3; 7 nucleotides align to TRBD1. This CDR3 comprises 15 residues. J was trimmed by 6 bases and V by 3 bases; bases with no gene match: 9. Germline-derived CDR1 and CDR2 are SNHLY and FYNNEI. The CDR3 protein is CASSEARGSVDTQYF. As DNA, the CDR3 is TGTGCCAGCAGTGAGGCCAGGGGGTCGGTGGATACGCAGTATTTT.

V gene TRBV6-2 or TRBV6-3 combines with J gene TRBJ1-5, with a weak D call TRBD1 (6 bases). The CDR3 extends over 14 amino acids. The germline V and J ends were trimmed by 5 bases and 7 bases, with 15 bases remaining between them. Germline loops: CDR1 MNHEY, CDR2 SVGEGT. CDR3 sequence reads: CASSDNRARQPQHF. CDR3 coding DNA: TGTGCCAGCAGTGACAACAGGGCTCGGCAGCCCCAGCATTTT.

This clone was seen only once. The chain is built from TRBV6-5 and TRBJ1-6; TRBD1 agrees at 8 bases. The CDR3 sequence is 13 residues long. CDR1 and CDR2 from the germline V gene are MNHEY and SVGAGI. The junction had 4 bases not matched to a gene; V was cut back by 5 bases and J by 10 bases. CDR3: CASSSNRGSPLHF. The CDR3 nucleotides are TGTGCCAGCAGTAGCAACAGGGGGTCACCCCTCCACTTT.

The chain employs TRBV5-5 and TRBJ2-7; 11 nucleotides match TRBD2. V trimming: 4 bases; J trimming: 5 bases; junction bases outside the gene matches: 11. The CDR3 contains 16 residues. Germline assignment: CDR1 SGHKS and CDR2 YYEKEE (reference sequence). The CDR3 nucleotides read TGTGCCAGCAGCCCTTTTAGCGGGAGGGCCATCGACGAGCAGTACTTC. This translates into CASSPFSGRAIDEQYF.

This clone has just a few counts. This chain connects TRBV29-1 to TRBJ2-6; perhaps TRBD1 as D (6 bases). Germline V gene lookup returns CDR1 SQVTM and CDR2 ANQGSEA. V was pared by 6 bases and J by 3 bases, with 18 bases between. The CDR3 covers 16 residues. The CDR3 nucleotides read TGCAGCGTCCCATCCCCGGACAGTGGTGGGGCCAACGTCCTGACTTTC. As protein: CSVPSPDSGGANVLTF.